This T cell receptor beta chain was recovered during a study of T cells in Graves' hyperthyroidism and ophthalmopathy. The sample holds a few counts of this clonotype. The target antigen is unknown. RNA transcripts were the template for amplifying TCR beta CDR3 regions. TCR CDR3 underwent first-round RT-PCR with the HTBI primer set. TCRdb independently ran MiXCR on the multiplex PCR reads; one entry per CDR3 protein. This sample has approximately 360,000 distinct CDR3 sequences, with 15% to 19% found just once. Study observations and caveats: In blood, most of the thyroid clonotypes expanded above 0.001 were also present.

Between the trimmed V and J ends, which lost 5 bases and 7 bases, there was a span of 17 bases. The CDR3 loop spans 15 amino acids. Germline V CDR1 and CDR2: KGHSH, LQKENI. Patients were excluded for uncontrolled infection, other autoimmune disease, pregnancy or lactation. Used for diagnoses were clinical symptoms, serum thyroxine and TRAb, thyroid ultrasound and orbital computed tomography. The specimen sequenced was blood. The V and J genes are TRBV18 and TRBJ2-2; D may be TRBD1 or TRBD2 (5 bases each). This receptor was identified in a woman under 30 with Graves' hyperthyroidism that later progressed to Graves' ophthalmopathy. CDR3 nucleotide sequence: TGTGCCAGCTCATCCGGACAAACGGGACGCGGGGAGCTGTTTTTT. This codes for CASSSGQTGRGELFF.